This T cell receptor (beta chain) comes out of a study of shared clonotypes between healthy human individuals. The overall study: Two female and three male donors aged 18 to 49 were enrolled. CD8 memory received one plate per donor, CD8 naive two, CD4 memory three and CD4 naive three. Study-wide results and limits: The diversity represented, both genetic and in exposure history, was limited by few donors.

Selected positively for CCR7 and CD45RO-negative, naive CD8 cells excluded terminally differentiated effector memory CD45RA+ cells. The V gene lost 5 bases and the J gene lost 0 bases, with 19 bases spanning the gap. CDR1 and CDR2 from the germline V gene are SGHVS and FQNEAQ. This CDR3 is 17 amino acids long. In regard to this clone: Its target is unknown.

The data were produced by immunoSEQ multiplex PCR, yet TCRdb's version contains in-frame clones alone and is incomplete. This table holds hundreds of thousands of clones, about 98% found once. This chain uses TRBV7-8 with TRBJ1-1; D gene unclear. Specimen: naive CD8+ T cells sorted from blood. The origin of this receptor is a young man in good health. CDR3 DNA sequence: TGTGCCAGCAGCCCTGGAGGGAGGCCCGAAATGAACACTGAAGCTTTCTTT. Its protein product is CASSPGGRPEMNTEAFF.